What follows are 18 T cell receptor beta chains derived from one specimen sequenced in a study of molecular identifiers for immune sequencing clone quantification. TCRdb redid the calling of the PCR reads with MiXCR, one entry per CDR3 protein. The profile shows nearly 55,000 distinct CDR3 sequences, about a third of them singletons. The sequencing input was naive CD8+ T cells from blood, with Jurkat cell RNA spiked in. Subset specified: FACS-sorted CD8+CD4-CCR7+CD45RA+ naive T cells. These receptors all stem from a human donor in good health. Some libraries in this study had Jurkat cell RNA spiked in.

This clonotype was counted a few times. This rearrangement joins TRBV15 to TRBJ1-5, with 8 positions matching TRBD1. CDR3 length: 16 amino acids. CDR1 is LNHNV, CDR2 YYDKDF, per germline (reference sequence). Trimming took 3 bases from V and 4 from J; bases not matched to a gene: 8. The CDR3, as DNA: TGTGCCACCAGCAGTGCCGGGACAGGAAAAAATCAGCCCCAGCATTTT. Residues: CATSSAGTGKNQPQHF.

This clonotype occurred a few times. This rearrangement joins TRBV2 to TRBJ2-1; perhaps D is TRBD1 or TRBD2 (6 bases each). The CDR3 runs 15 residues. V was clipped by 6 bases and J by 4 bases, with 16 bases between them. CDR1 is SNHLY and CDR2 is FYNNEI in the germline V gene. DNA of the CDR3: TGTGCCAGCAGCGCCTCAGGGGAGGCTTACAATGAGCAGTTCTTC. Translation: CASSASGEAYNEQFF.

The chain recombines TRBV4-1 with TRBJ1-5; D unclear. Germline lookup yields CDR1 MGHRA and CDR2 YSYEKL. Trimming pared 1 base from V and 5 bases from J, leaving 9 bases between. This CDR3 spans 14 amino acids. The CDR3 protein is CASSQVAAYQPQHF. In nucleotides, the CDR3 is TGCGCCAGCAGCCAAGTGGCGGCGTATCAGCCCCAGCATTTT.

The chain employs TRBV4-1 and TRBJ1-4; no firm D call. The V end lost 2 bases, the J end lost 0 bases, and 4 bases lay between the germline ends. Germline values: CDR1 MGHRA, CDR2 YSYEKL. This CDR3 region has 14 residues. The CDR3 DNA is TGCGCCAGCAGCCAACGGCCAACTAATGAAAAACTGTTTTTT. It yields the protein CASSQRPTNEKLFF.

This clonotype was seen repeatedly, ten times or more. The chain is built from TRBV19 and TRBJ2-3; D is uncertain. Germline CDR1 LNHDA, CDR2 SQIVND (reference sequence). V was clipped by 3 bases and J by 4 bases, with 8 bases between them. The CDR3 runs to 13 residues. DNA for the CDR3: TGTGCCAGTAGTATTGAGGCAGCAGATACGCAGTATTTT. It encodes CASSIEAADTQYF. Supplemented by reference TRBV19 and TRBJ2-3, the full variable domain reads DGGITQSPKYLFRKEGQNVTLSCEQNLNHDAMYWYRQDPGQGLRLIYYSQIVNDFQKGDIAEGYSVSREKKESFPLTVTSAQKNPTAFYLCASSIEAADTQYFGPGTRLTVL.

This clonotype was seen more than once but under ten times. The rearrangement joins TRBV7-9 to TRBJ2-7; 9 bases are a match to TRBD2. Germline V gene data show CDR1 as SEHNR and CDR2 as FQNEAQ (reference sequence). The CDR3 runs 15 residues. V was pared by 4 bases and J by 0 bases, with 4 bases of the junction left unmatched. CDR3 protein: CASSWTSANSYEQYF. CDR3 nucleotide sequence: TGTGCCAGCAGCTGGACTAGCGCCAACTCCTACGAGCAGTACTTC.

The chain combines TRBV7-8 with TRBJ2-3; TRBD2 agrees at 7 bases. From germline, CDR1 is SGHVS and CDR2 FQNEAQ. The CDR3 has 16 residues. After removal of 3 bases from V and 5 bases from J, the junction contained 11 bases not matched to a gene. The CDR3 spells CASSFQRAPGGDTQYF. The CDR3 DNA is TGTGCCAGCAGCTTCCAGCGGGCCCCGGGGGGAGATACGCAGTATTTT. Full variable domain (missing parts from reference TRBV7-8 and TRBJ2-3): GAGVSQSPRYKVAKRGQDVALRCDPISGHVSLFWYQQALGQGPEFLTYFQNEAQLDKSGLPSDRFFAERPEGSVSTLKIQRTQQEDSAVYLCASSFQRAPGGDTQYFGPGTRLTVL.

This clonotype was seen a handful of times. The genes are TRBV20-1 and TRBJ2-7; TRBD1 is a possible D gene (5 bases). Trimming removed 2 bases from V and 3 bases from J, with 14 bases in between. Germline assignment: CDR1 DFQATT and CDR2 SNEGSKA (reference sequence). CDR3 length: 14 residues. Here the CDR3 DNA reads TGCAGTGCTAGACCTAGGGGCCCCAACTACGAGCAGTACTTC. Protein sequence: CSARPRGPNYEQYF.

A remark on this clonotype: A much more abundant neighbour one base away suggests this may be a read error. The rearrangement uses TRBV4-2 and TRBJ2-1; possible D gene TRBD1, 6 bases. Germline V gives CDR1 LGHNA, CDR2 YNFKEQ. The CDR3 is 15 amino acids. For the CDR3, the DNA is TGTGCCGGCAGCCACCTCCCCGGACAGTACAATGAGCAGTTCTTC. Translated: CAGSHLPGQYNEQFF.

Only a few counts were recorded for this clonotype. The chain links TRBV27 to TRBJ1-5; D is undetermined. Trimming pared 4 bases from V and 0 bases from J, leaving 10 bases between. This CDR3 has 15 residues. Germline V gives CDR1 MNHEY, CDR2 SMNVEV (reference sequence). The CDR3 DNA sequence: TGTGCCAGCAGTTCCCGAGGATATAGCAATCAGCCCCAGCATTTT. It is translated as CASSSRGYSNQPQHF.

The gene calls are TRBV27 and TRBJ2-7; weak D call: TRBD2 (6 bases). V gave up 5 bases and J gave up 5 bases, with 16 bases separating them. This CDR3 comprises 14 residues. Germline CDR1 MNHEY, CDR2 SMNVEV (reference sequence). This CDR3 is CASSSLAMGNEQYF. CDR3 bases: TGTGCCAGCAGTAGCCTAGCGATGGGGAACGAGCAGTACTTC.

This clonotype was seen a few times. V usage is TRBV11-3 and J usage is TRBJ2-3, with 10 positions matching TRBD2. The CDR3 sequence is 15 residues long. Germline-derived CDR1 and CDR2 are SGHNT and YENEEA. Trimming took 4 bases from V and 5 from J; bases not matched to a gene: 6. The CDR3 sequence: CASSWGAGGGDTQYF. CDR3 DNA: TGTGCCAGCAGCTGGGGAGCGGGAGGGGGAGATACGCAGTATTTT. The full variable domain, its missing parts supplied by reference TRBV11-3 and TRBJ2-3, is EAGVVQSPRYKIIEKKQPVAFWCNPISGHNTLYWYLQNLGQGPELLIRYENEEAVDDSQLPKDRFSAERLKGVDSTLKIQPAELGDSAVYLCASSWGAGGGDTQYFGPGTRLTVL.

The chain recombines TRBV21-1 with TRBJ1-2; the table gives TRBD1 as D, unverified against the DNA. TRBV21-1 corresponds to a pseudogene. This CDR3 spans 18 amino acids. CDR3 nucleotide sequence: TGTGCCAGCAGCAAAGCGCCTATCGACAGGGGGCCCAGGCATGGCTACACCTTC. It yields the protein CASSKAPIDRGPRHGYTF.

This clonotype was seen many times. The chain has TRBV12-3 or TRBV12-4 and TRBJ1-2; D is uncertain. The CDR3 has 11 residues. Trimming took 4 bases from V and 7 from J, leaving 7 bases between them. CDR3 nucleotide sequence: TGTGCCAGCAGTTCAGGACCTGGCTACACCTTC. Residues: CASSSGPGYTF.

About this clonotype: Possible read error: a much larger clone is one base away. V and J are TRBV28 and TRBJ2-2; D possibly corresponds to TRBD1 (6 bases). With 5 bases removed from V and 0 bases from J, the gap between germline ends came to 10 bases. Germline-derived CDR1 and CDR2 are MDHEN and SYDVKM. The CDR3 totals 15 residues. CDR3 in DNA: TGTGCCAGCAGTCCCGGGACACCGAACACCGGGGAGCTGTTTTTT. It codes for CASSPGTPNTGELFF.

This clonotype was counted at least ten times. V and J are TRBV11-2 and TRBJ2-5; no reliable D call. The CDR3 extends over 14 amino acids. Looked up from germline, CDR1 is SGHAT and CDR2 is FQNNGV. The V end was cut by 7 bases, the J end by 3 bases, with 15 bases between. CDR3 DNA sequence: TGTGCCAGCACCCGATGGGCTAGAGAAGAGACCCAGTACTTC. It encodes CASTRWAREETQYF.

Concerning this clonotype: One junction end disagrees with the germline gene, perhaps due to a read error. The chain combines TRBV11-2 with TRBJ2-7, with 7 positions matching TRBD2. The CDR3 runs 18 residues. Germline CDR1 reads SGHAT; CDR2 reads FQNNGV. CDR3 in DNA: TGTGCCAGCAGCTTATTCCCGGACGGGACTACAGATAACTACGCGCAGTACTTC. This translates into CASSLFPDGTTDNYAQYF.

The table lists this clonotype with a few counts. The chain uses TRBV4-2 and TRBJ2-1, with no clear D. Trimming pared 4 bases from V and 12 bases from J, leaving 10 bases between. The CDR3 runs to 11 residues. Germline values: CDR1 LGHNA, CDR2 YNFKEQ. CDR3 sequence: CASSLGVVQFF. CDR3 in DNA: TGTGCCAGCAGCCTTGGAGTTGTGCAGTTCTTC.